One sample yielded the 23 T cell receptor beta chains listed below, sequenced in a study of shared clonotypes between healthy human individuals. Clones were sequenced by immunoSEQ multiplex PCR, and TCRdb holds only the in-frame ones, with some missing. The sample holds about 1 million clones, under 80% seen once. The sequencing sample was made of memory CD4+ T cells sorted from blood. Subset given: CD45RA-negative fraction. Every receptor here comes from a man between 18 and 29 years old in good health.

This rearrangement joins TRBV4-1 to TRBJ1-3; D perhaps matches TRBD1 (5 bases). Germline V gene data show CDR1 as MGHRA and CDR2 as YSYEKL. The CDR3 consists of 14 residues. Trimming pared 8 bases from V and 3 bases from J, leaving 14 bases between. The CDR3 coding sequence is TGCGCCAGCGCACGGGGGGGAGTTGGAAACACCATATATTTT. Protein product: CASARGGVGNTIYF.

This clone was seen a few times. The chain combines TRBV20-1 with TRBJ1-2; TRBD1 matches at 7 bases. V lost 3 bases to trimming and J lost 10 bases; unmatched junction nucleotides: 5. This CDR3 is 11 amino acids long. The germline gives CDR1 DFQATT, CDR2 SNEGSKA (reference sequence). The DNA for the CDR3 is TGCAGTGCTAGGGCCCAGGGGGACTACACCTTC. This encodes CSARAQGDYTF.

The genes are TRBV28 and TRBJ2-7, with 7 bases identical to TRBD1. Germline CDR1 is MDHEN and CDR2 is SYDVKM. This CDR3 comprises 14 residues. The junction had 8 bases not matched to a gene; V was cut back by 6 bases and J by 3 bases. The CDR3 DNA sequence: TGTGCCAGCAGGAGACAGGGAACCGACTACGAGCAGTACTTC. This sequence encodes CASRRQGTDYEQYF.

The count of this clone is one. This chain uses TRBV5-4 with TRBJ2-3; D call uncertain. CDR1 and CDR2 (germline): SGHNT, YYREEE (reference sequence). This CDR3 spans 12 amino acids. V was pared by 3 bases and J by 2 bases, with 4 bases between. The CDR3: CASSSNTDTQYF. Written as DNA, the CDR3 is TGTGCCAGCAGCTCCAACACAGATACGCAGTATTTT.

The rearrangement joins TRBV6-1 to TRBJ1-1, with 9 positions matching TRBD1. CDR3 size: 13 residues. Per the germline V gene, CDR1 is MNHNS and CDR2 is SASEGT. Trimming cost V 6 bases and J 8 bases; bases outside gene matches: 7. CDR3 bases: TGTGCCAGCAGAACAGGGGGCCTGAAAGAAGCTTTCTTT. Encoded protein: CASRTGGLKEAFF.

The CDR3 region is CAWKKTGLDEKLFF. CDR3 sequence (DNA): TGTGCCTGGAAGAAGACAGGGCTGGATGAAAAACTGTTTTTT. The chain recombines TRBV30 with TRBJ1-4, with 7 bases that match TRBD1. CDR1 and CDR2 from the germline V gene are GTSNPN and SVGIG (reference sequence). This CDR3 contains 14 residues. V lost 4 bases and J lost 6; bases outside the gene matches: 8. The full variable domain, its missing parts supplied by reference TRBV30 and TRBJ1-4, is SQTIHQWPATLVQPVGSPLSLECTVEGTSNPNLYWYRQAAGRGLQLLFYSVGIGQISSEVPQNLSASRPQDRQFILSSKKLLLSDSGFYLCAWKKTGLDEKLFFGSGTQLSVL.

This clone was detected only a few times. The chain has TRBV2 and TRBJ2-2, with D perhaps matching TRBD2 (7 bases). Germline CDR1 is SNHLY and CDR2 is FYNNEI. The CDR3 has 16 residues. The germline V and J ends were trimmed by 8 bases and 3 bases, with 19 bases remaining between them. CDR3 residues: CASLYGRGPDTGELFF. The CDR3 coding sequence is TGTGCCAGCCTCTACGGGCGGGGGCCCGACACCGGGGAGCTGTTTTTT.

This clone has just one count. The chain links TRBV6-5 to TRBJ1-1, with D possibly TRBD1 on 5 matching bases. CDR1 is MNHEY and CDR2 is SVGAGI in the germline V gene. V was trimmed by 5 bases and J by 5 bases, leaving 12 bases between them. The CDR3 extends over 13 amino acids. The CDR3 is CASSPRGVTEAFF. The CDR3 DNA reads TGTGCCAGCAGTCCCCGGGGGGTAACTGAAGCTTTCTTT.

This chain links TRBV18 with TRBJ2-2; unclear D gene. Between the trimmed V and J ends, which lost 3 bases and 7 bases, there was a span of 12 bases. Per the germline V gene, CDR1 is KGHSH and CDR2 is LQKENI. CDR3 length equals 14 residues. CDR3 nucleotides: TGTGCCAGCTCACCGTTTGCGGAAATCGGGGAGCTGTTTTTT. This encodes CASSPFAEIGELFF.

The DNA for the CDR3 is TGTGCCAGCAGCGTAGCCGAGAGGGTAAGCGAGCAGTACTTC. It encodes CASSVAERVSEQYF. The genes are TRBV9 and TRBJ2-7, with D possibly being TRBD2 (5 bases). The ends were cut back, 0 bases at V and 6 bases at J, with 13 bases in the middle. The CDR3 has 14 amino acids. Germline V CDR1 and CDR2: SGDLS, YYNGEE.

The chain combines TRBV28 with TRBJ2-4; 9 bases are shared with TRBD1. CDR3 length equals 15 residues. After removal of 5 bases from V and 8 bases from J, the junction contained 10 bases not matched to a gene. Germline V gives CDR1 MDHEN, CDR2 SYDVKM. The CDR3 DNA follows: TGTGCCAGCAGTCCCCCGGGACAGGGAATTGACATTCAGTACTTC. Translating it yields CASSPPGQGIDIQYF.

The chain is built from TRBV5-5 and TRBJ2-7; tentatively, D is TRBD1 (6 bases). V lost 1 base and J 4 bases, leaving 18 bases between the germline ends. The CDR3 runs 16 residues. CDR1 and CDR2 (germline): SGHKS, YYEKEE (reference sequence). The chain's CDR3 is CASSLRRLARGYEQYF. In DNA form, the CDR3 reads TGTGCCAGCAGCTTGCGTCGACTCGCCAGGGGTTACGAGCAGTACTTC.

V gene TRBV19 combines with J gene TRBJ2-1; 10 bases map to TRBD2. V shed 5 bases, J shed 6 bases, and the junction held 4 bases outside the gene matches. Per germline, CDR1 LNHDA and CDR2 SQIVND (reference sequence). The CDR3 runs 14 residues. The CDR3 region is CASSSRTSGNEQFF. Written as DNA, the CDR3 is TGTGCCAGTAGTTCCCGGACTAGCGGCAATGAGCAGTTCTTC.

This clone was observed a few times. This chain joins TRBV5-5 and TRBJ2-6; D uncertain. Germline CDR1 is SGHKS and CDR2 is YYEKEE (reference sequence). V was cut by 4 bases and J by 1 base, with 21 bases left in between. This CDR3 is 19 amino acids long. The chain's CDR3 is CASSEGRASLLSGANVLTF. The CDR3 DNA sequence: TGTGCCAGCAGCGAAGGACGGGCCTCTCTACTTTCTGGGGCCAACGTCCTGACTTTC.

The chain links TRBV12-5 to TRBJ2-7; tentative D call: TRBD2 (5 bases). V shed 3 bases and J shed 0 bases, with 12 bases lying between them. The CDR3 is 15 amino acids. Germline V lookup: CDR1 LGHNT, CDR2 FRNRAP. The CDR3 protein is CASGFGGLSSYEQYF. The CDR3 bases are TGTGCTAGTGGTTTCGGAGGTCTGTCCTCCTACGAGCAGTACTTC.

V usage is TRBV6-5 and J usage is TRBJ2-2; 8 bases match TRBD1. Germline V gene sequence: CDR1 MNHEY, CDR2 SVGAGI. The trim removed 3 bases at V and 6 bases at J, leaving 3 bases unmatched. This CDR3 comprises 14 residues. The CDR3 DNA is TGTGCCAGCAGTTATCTGACAGGGGCCGGGGAGCTGTTTTTT. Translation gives CASSYLTGAGELFF.

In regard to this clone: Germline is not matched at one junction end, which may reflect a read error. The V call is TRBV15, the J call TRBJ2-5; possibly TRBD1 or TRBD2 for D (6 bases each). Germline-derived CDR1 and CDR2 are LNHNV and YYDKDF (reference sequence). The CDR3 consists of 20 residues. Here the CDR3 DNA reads TGTGCCACCAGCAGAGATAAAGGGGGGTGGGTACTAGGCGGCCAACAGACCCAGTACTTC. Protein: CATSRDKGGWVLGGQQTQYF.

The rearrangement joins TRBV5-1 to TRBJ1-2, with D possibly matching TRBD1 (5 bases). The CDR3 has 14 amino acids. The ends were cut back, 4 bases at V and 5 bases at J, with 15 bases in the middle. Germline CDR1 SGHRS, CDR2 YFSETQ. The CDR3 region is CASSPGTFAYGYTF. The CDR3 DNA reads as TGCGCCAGCAGCCCAGGGACCTTTGCGTATGGCTACACCTTC.

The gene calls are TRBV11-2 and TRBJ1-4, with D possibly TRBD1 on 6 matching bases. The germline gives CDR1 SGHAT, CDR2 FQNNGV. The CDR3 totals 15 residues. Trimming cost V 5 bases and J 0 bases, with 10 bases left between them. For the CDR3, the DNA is TGTGCCAGCAGCGTGGGACAAGCAACTAATGAAAAACTGTTTTTT. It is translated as CASSVGQATNEKLFF.

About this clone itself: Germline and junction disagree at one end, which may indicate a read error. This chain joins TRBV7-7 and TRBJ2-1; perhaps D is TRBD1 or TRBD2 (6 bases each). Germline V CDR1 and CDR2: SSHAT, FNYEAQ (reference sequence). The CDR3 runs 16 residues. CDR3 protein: CASSLGSIGGPNEQFF. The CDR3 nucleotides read TGTGCTAGCAGCTTAGGTAGCATAGGGGGGCCCAATGAGCAGTTCTTC.

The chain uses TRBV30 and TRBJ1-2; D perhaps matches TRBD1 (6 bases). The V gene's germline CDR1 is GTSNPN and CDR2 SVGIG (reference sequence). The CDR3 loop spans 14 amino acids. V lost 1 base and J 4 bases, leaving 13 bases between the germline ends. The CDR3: CAWSAGEGGYGYTF. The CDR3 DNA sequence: TGTGCCTGGAGTGCAGGGGAGGGAGGCTATGGCTACACCTTC.

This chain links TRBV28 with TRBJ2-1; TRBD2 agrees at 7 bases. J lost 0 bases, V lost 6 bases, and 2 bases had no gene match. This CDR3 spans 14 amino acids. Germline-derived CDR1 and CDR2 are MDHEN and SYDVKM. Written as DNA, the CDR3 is TGTGCCAGCAGGCGCGGGAGCTCCTACAATGAGCAGTTCTTC. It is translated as CASRRGSSYNEQFF.

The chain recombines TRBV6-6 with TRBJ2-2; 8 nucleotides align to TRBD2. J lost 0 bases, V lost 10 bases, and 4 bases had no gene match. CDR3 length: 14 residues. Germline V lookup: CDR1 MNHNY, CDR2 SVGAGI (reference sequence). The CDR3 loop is CAIQRGTNTGELFF. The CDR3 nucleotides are TGTGCCATTCAGCGGGGGACGAACACCGGGGAGCTGTTTTTT.